The 28 T cell receptor beta chains below come from one sample, sequenced in a study of blood T cell repertoires in COVID-19. Profiling relied on immunoSEQ multiplex PCR, and the TCRdb table lists in-frame clones only, not all of them. This table holds approximately 150,000 clones, 84% found once. The sequenced sample consisted of PBMCs or T cells enriched from blood (not recorded which). The origin of the receptors is a woman between 45 and 60 years old with acute COVID-19.

This CDR3 reads CASSDGGLTEAFF. In nucleotides, the CDR3 is TGTGCCAGCAGTGACGGAGGGTTGACTGAAGCTTTCTTT. The rearrangement links TRBV6-1 to TRBJ1-1; D call uncertain. Germline V gene data show CDR1 as MNHNS and CDR2 as SASEGT. The length of the CDR3 is 13 residues. The V and J ends lost 3 bases and 5 bases respectively, with 10 bases between them.

V is TRBV30 and J is TRBJ1-5; TRBD1 is a possible D gene (5 bases). The V gene lost 5 bases and the J gene lost 0 bases, with 11 bases spanning the gap. The germline V gene encodes CDR1 GTSNPN and CDR2 SVGIG (reference sequence). CDR3 length: 14 residues. CDR3 DNA: TGTGCCTGGTCGCAGGGATTTAGCAATCAGCCCCAGCATTTT. It specifies CAWSQGFSNQPQHF.

A few counts support this clone. V usage is TRBV6-1 and J usage is TRBJ2-5, with 8 bases aligning to TRBD2. Germline V gene data show CDR1 as MNHNS and CDR2 as SASEGT. The CDR3 has 15 residues. Trimming cost V 2 bases and J 1 base; bases outside gene matches: 3. CDR3 loop: CASSEIAGSQETQYF. Written as DNA, the CDR3 is TGTGCCAGCAGTGAAATAGCGGGAAGCCAAGAGACCCAGTACTTC.

The V and J genes are TRBV24-1 and TRBJ2-1; D possibly corresponds to TRBD2 (6 bases). Trimming left V 4 bases short and J 1 base short, with 10 bases between. Germline-derived CDR1 and CDR2 are KGHDR and SFDVKD. This CDR3 comprises 15 residues. The CDR3 loop is CATSEAAGSYNEQFF. The CDR3 DNA reads as TGTGCCACCAGTGAGGCCGCGGGGTCCTACAATGAGCAGTTCTTC.

The chain joins TRBV7-2 to TRBJ2-5; 10 bases fit TRBD2. J lost 1 base, V lost 5 bases, and 4 bases had no gene match. The germline gives CDR1 SGHTA, CDR2 FQGNSA. CDR3 size: 15 residues. In DNA, the CDR3 is TGTGCCAGCAGCCTGGGACTAGCGCCCCAAGAGACCCAGTACTTC. This translates into CASSLGLAPQETQYF.

The CDR3 bases are TGTGCCAGCAGCTTATTAACGGGACAGGGGATCTACGAGCAGTACTTC. This encodes CASSLLTGQGIYEQYF. The J gene is TRBJ2-7, the V gene TRBV5-6, with 10 bases fitting TRBD1. V dropped 2 bases and J dropped 3; count of bases not matched to a gene: 8. CDR1 and CDR2 (germline): SGHDT, YYEEEE. The CDR3 runs 16 residues.

The J gene is TRBJ2-5, the V gene TRBV6-2 or TRBV6-3; no reliable D call. The CDR3 length is 19 residues. V was shortened by 4 bases and J by 3 bases, with 27 bases between the two germline ends. Germline-derived CDR1 and CDR2 are MNHEY and SVGEGT. Written as DNA, the CDR3 is TGTGCCAGCAGTTTCGCTCCCGGCAATATTCTACGGCGGAAAGAGACCCAGTACTTC. Its protein product is CASSFAPGNILRRKETQYF.

The chain recombines TRBV3-1 (or the pseudogene TRBV3-2) with TRBJ1-2, with D uncertain. This CDR3 has 13 residues. V dropped 1 base and J dropped 8 bases, with 11 bases sitting between them. In germline, CDR1 is LGHDT, CDR2 YNNKEL (reference sequence). The chain's CDR3 is CASSQGASGGYTF. CDR3 coding DNA: TGTGCCAGCAGCCAAGGAGCCTCGGGGGGCTACACCTTC.

The chain links TRBV24-1 to TRBJ2-2, with D maybe TRBD2 (5 bases). Trimming removed 10 bases from V and 4 bases from J, with 12 bases in between. CDR1 KGHDR and CDR2 SFDVKD come from the germline V gene. The CDR3 length is 13 residues. The CDR3 sequence: CATKGESTGELFF. The CDR3 DNA reads as TGTGCCACAAAGGGAGAGTCCACCGGGGAGCTGTTTTTT.

The chain joins TRBV14 to TRBJ2-7, with 7 bases that match TRBD2. Trimming at V came to 2 bases and at J to 6 bases, leaving 4 bases not matched to a gene. Germline V CDR1 and CDR2: SGHDN, FVKESK. This CDR3 is 13 amino acids long. DNA for the CDR3: TGTGCCAGCAGCCAAAACGCGGGAGTCGAGCAGTACTTC. Its protein is CASSQNAGVEQYF.

This rearrangement joins TRBV29-1 to TRBJ2-3; 7 nucleotides match TRBD2. The CDR3 has 15 amino acids. Germline values: CDR1 SQVTM, CDR2 ANQGSEA. The J segment lost 0 bases and the V segment lost 7 bases, leaving 10 bases of the junction unmatched. This CDR3 is CSAPRGGRSTDTQYF. As DNA, the CDR3 is TGCAGCGCCCCGCGGGGAGGGAGAAGCACAGATACGCAGTATTTT.

The gene calls are TRBV5-5 and TRBJ2-2; no definite D call. Trimming removed 4 bases at V and 0 bases at J, with 10 bases between. The CDR3 length is 15 residues. The germline gives CDR1 SGHKS, CDR2 YYEKEE (reference sequence). CDR3: CASSPRGANTGELFF. In nucleotides, the CDR3 is TGTGCCAGCAGCCCACGCGGAGCGAACACCGGGGAGCTGTTTTTT.

V and J are TRBV28 and TRBJ2-3; no firm D call. V was clipped by 4 bases and J by 6 bases, with 11 bases between them. Germline V gene lookup returns CDR1 MDHEN and CDR2 SYDVKM. The length of the CDR3 is 13 residues. CDR3 in amino acids: CASSSVFVDTQYF. The CDR3 DNA sequence: TGTGCCAGCAGTTCTGTCTTTGTCGATACGCAGTATTTT.

The chain carries TRBV7-9 and TRBJ2-2; D is possibly TRBD2 (5 bases). V lost 3 bases and J lost 6, with 14 bases in between. The CDR3 length is 15 residues. CDR1 and CDR2 (germline): SEHNR, FQNEAQ (reference sequence). In DNA, the CDR3 is TGTGCCAGCAGCTTGCGAGGAGGTGGTCCCGGGGAGCTGTTTTTT. Translating it yields CASSLRGGGPGELFF.

The rearrangement uses TRBV6-5 and TRBJ1-4; D call uncertain. Germline V CDR1 and CDR2: MNHEY, SVGAGI. V gave up 6 bases and J gave up 7 bases, with 15 bases separating them. There are 14 residues in the CDR3. The DNA for the CDR3 is TGTGCCAGCAGCCTACACAACCGGGGTGAAAAACTGTTTTTT. This encodes CASSLHNRGEKLFF.

The chain is built from TRBV11-2 and TRBJ2-5; 9 bases align to TRBD2. The CDR3 is 17 residues long. The V and J ends lost 3 bases and 5 bases, in that order; junction bases with no gene match: 13. Germline assignment: CDR1 SGHAT and CDR2 FQNNGV. This CDR3 reads CASSLRTPGLARETQYF. The CDR3 DNA reads as TGTGCCAGCAGCTTGAGAACTCCGGGACTAGCCAGGGAGACCCAGTACTTC.

This clone was counted once. The chain combines TRBV9 with TRBJ2-1; 8 positions match TRBD2. V dropped 1 base and J dropped 3; count of bases not matched to a gene: 0. The CDR3 has 14 amino acids. Germline V gene lookup returns CDR1 SGDLS and CDR2 YYNGEE. In DNA form, the CDR3 reads TGTGCCAGCAGCGTAACTAGCGGCTACAATGAGCAGTTCTTC. It is translated as CASSVTSGYNEQFF.

The V and J genes are TRBV29-1 and TRBJ2-3; D is unresolved. CDR1 and CDR2 (germline): SQVTM, ANQGSEA. The V and J ends lost 4 bases and 6 bases respectively, with 14 bases between them. The CDR3 length is 13 residues. CDR3 nucleotides: TGCAGCGTTGCTGCCTCCAGCGCGGATACGCAGTATTTT. Its translation is CSVAASSADTQYF.

This clone was observed a single time. V gene TRBV30 combines with J gene TRBJ2-5; D may be TRBD2 (6 bases). The CDR3 covers 14 residues. Germline V lookup: CDR1 GTSNPN, CDR2 SVGIG (reference sequence). The V end was cut by 6 bases, the J end by 2 bases, with 16 bases between. The CDR3 spells CACSGRGGQETQYF. In nucleotides, the CDR3 is TGTGCCTGCTCGGGCCGAGGAGGGCAAGAGACCCAGTACTTC.

V is TRBV5-1 and J is TRBJ2-1; 11 bases map to TRBD2. This CDR3 spans 15 amino acids. CDR1 and CDR2 (germline): SGHRS, YFSETQ. The ends lost 3 bases at V and 10 bases at J; junction bases unmatched: 9. Here the CDR3 DNA reads TGCGCCAGCAGCTCCACTAGCGGGAGAGTTAACGAGCAGTTCTTC. It translates to CASSSTSGRVNEQFF.

The rearrangement links TRBV27 to TRBJ2-7; a possible D gene is TRBD1 (6 bases). CDR1 is MNHEY and CDR2 is SMNVEV in the germline V gene (reference sequence). V gave up 4 bases and J gave up 2 bases, with 21 bases separating them. This CDR3 is 17 amino acids long. CDR3 in amino acids: CASSSTFVGHETYEQYF. The CDR3 DNA reads TGTGCCAGCAGTTCCACCTTTGTGGGACATGAAACCTACGAGCAGTACTTC.

The rearrangement uses TRBV6-1 and TRBJ2-2, with a weak D call TRBD1 (5 bases). The CDR3 runs to 13 residues. The germline CDR1 and CDR2 sequences are MNHNS and SASEGT. V gave up 2 bases and J gave up 6 bases, with 7 bases separating them. The CDR3 reads CASSEQGPGELFF. Written as DNA, the CDR3 is TGTGCCAGCAGTGAACAGGGTCCCGGGGAGCTGTTTTTT.

The J gene is TRBJ1-2, the V gene TRBV5-6, with TRBD1 as a possible D gene (6 bases). The V end lost 7 bases, the J end lost 6 bases, and 16 bases lay between the germline ends. There are 13 residues in the CDR3. The V gene's germline CDR1 is SGHDT and CDR2 YYEEEE. In DNA, the CDR3 is TGTGCCAGCGTGACACAGGGTTCCGATGGCTACACCTTC. This translates into CASVTQGSDGYTF.

This chain uses TRBV7-9 with TRBJ1-2; TRBD1 aligns across 7 bases. The V and J ends lost 2 bases and 7 bases, in that order; junction bases with no gene match: 7. There are 14 residues in the CDR3. In germline, CDR1 is SEHNR, CDR2 FQNEAQ (reference sequence). The DNA for the CDR3 is TGTGCCAGCAGCTTATTAGGGGGCTCTGGTGGCTACACCTTC. Translation gives CASSLLGGSGGYTF.

This clone was found a few times. CDR3 coding DNA: TGTGCCAGCAGCGTAGCGACAGGGGGCTATGGCTACACCTTC. The encoded protein is CASSVATGGYGYTF. The rearrangement uses TRBV9 and TRBJ1-2, with TRBD1 matching 9 bases. J was trimmed by 4 bases and V by 0 bases; bases with no gene match: 1. CDR1 and CDR2 from the germline V gene are SGDLS and YYNGEE. The CDR3 extends over 14 amino acids.

The chain combines TRBV7-2 with TRBJ2-3, with 8 bases matching TRBD2. Trimming removed 5 bases from V and 5 bases from J; junction bases left unmatched: 12. Germline lookup yields CDR1 SGHTA and CDR2 FQGNSA. This CDR3 comprises 16 residues. CDR3 loop: CASSPTGRGTGDTQYF. The CDR3 DNA reads as TGTGCCAGCAGCCCTACCGGGAGGGGAACGGGAGATACGCAGTATTTT.

V is TRBV5-1 and J is TRBJ2-5, with a possible D match to TRBD1 (6 bases). Trimming pared 5 bases from V and 1 base from J, leaving 9 bases between. The CDR3 runs to 13 residues. CDR1 is SGHRS and CDR2 is YFSETQ in the germline V gene. CDR3 loop: CASSEQGQETQYF. CDR3 bases: TGCGCCAGCAGTGAACAGGGCCAAGAGACCCAGTACTTC.

The sample holds a few counts of this clone. The chain joins TRBV11-3 to TRBJ2-1; 7 positions match TRBD2. The CDR3 sequence is 18 residues long. Germline trimming cut 4 bases from V and 4 bases from J; bases unmatched to any gene: 16. Germline values: CDR1 SGHNT, CDR2 YENEEA. The chain's CDR3 is CASSSVMVGSGTYNEQFF. CDR3 bases: TGTGCCAGCAGCTCAGTTATGGTTGGGAGCGGGACTTACAATGAGCAGTTCTTC.